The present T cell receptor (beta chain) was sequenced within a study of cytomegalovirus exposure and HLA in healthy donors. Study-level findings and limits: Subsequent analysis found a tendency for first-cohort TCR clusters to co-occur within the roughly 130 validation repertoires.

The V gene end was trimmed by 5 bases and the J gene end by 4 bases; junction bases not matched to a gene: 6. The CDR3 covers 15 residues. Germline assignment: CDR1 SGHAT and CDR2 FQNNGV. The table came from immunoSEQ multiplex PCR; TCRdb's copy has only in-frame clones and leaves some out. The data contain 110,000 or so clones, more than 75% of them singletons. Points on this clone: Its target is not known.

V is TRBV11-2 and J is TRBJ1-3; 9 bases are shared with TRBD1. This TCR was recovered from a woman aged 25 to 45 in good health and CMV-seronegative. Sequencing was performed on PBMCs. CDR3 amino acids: CASSPHRGLGNTIYF. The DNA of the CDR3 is TGTGCCAGCAGCCCTCACAGGGGGCTAGGAAACACCATATATTTT.